Listed below are T cell receptor beta chains from one sample, sequenced in a study of naive and memory T cell subsets. Each CDR3 protein gets one entry after TCRdb re-called the 5' RACE reads with MiXCR. The sample consists of more than 45,000 distinct CDR3 sequences, approximately 6.6% of them appearing once. Receptors were obtained from a male donor in good health. CDR3s include the opening cysteine and the closing phenylalanine or tryptophan. Each record gives: D gene, V gene, CDR3 length, CDR3 protein. D genes are given only for firm matches.

D: TRBD1
V: TRBV3-1
length: 14
CDR3: CASSQGQGSRGYTF

D: .
V: TRBV11-3
length: 14
CDR3: CASRYCSGANVLTF

D: TRBD1
V: TRBV6-5
length: 14
CDR3: CASSDTGADQPQHF

D: TRBD2
V: TRBV20-1
length: 17
CDR3: CSALTSGGLTSTDTQYF

D: .
V: TRBV19
length: 10
CDR3: CASNVQPQHF

D: TRBD2
V: TRBV13
length: 15
CDR3: CASSLEGRAYNEQFF

D: .
V: TRBV28
length: 12
CDR3: CASSLPLYEQYF

D: .
V: TRBV18
length: 15
CDR3: CASSRVGERNTEAFF

D: .
V: TRBV5-1
length: 15
CDR3: CASSLYRADTGELFF

D: .
V: TRBV2
length: 15
CDR3: CASTERMVAGYEQFF

D: TRBD2
V: TRBV19
length: 20
CDR3: CASSITSGLAFMISYNEQFF

D: .
V: TRBV6-5
length: 13
CDR3: CASTAGSSETQYF

D: .
V: TRBV6-1
length: 14
CDR3: CASSGSQGNQPQHF

D: TRBD2
V: TRBV27
length: 17
CDR3: CASSLTSGRVNTGELFF

D: TRBD2
V: TRBV3-1
length: 15
CDR3: CASSQDGGSFNEQFF

D: .
V: TRBV20-1
length: 14
CDR3: CSARRRAGLETQYF

D: .
V: TRBV21-1
length: 16
CDR3: CARRGGAALSYNEQFF

D: .
V: TRBV7-2
length: 14
CDR3: CASSSPYDTGTQYF

D: TRBD2
V: TRBV6-5
length: 15
CDR3: CASSRDRGVYNEQFF

D: .
V: TRBV5-1
length: 13
CDR3: CASSNRQTHEQFF

D: TRBD1
V: TRBV27
length: 13
CDR3: CASSRDRGSEQYF

D: .
V: TRBV2
length: 15
CDR3: CASSGDSKAKNIQYF